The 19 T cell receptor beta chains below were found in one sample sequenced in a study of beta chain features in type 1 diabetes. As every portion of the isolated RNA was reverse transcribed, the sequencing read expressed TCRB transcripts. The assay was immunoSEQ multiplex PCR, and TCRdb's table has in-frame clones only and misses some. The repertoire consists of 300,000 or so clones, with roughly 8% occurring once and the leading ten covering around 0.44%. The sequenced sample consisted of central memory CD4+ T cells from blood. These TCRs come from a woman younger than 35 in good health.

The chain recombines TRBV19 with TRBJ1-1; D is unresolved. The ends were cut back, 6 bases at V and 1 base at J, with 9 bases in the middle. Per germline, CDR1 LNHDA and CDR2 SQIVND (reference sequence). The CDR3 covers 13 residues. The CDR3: CASRTDPNTEAFF. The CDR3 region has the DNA TGTGCCAGTAGAACGGACCCGAACACTGAAGCTTTCTTT.

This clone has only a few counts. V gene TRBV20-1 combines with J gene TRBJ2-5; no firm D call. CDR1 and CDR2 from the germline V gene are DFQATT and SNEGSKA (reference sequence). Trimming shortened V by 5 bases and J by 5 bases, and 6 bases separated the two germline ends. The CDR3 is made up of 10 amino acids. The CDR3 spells CSADLETQYF. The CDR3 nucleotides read TGCAGTGCTGATTTGGAGACCCAGTACTTC.

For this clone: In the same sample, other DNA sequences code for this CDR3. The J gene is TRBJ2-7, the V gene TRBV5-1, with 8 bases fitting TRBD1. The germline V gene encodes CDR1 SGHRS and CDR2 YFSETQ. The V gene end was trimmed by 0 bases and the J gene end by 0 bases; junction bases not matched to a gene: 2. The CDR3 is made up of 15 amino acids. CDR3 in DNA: TGCGCCAGCAGCTTGGCAGGGGGCAGCTCCTACGAGCAGTACTTC. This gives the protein CASSLAGGSSYEQYF.

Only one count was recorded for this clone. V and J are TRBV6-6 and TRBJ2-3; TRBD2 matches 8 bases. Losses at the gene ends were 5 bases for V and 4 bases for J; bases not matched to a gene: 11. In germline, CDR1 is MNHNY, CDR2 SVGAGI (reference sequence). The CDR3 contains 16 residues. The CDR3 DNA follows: TGTGCCAGCAGTACCACACCGGGACTAGATGCAGATACGCAGTATTTT. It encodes CASSTTPGLDADTQYF.

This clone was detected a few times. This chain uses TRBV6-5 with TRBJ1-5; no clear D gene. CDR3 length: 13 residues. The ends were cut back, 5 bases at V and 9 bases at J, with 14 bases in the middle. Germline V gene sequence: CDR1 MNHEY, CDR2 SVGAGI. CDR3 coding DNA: TGTGCCAGCAGTCGACGGCCTGATCGGCCCCAGCATTTT. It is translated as CASSRRPDRPQHF.

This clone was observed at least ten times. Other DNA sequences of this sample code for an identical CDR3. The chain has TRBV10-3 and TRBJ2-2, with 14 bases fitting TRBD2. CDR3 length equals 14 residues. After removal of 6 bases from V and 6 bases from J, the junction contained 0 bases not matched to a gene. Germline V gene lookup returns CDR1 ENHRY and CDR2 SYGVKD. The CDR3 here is CAIRGLAGAGELFF. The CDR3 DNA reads TGTGCCATCAGGGGACTAGCGGGAGCCGGGGAGCTGTTTTTT.

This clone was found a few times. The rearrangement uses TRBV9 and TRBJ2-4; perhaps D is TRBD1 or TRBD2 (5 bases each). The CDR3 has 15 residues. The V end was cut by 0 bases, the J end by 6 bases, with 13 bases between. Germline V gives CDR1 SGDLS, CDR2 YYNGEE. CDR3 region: CASSVGGVAGNIQYF. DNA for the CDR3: TGTGCCAGCAGCGTAGGAGGGGTAGCAGGAAACATTCAGTACTTC.

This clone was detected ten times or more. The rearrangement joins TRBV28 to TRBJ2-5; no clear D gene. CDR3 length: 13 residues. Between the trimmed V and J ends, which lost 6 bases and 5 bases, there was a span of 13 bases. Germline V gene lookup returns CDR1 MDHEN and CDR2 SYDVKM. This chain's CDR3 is CASRSSGRETQYF. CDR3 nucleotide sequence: TGTGCCAGCAGGAGCAGTGGTCGGGAGACCCAGTACTTC.

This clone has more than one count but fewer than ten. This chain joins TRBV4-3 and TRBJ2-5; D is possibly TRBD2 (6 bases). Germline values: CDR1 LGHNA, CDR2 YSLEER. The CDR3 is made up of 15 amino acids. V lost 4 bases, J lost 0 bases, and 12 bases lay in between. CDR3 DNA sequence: TGCGCCAGCAGCCTATGGGCGGGGAACCAAGAGACCCAGTACTTC. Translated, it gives CASSLWAGNQETQYF.

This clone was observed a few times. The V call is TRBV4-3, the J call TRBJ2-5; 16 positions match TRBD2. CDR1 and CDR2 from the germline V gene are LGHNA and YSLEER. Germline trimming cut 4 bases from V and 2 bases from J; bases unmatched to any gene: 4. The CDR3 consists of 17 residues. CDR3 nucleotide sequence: TGCGCCAGCAGCCGGGGACTAGCGGGAGGGAATCAAGAGACCCAGTACTTC. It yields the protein CASSRGLAGGNQETQYF.

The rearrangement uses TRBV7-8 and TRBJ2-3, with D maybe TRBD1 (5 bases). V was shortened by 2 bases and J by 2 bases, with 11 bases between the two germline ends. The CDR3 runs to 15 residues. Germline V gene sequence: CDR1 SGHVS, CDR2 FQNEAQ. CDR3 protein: CASSLRSGYTDTQYF. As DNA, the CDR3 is TGTGCCAGCAGCTTAAGGTCAGGGTACACAGATACGCAGTATTTT. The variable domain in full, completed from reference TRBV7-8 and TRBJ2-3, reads GAGVSQSPRYKVAKRGQDVALRCDPISGHVSLFWYQQALGQGPEFLTYFQNEAQLDKSGLPSDRFFAERPEGSVSTLKIQRTQQEDSAVYLCASSLRSGYTDTQYFGPGTRLTVL.

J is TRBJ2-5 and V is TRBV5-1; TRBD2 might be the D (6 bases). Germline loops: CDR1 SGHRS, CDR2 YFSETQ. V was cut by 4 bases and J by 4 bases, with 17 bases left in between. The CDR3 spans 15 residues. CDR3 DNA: TGCGCCAGCAGCGCGGGGATTGGGACTCCAGAGACCCAGTACTTC. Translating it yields CASSAGIGTPETQYF.

The CDR3 DNA sequence: TGTGCCAGCAGCTTTGCCGACGAGCAGTACTTC. Amino acids: CASSFADEQYF. The chain uses TRBV5-6 and TRBJ2-7; no firm D call. The V end lost 2 bases, the J end lost 5 bases, and 5 bases lay between the germline ends. Germline V lookup: CDR1 SGHDT, CDR2 YYEEEE. The CDR3 runs to 11 residues.

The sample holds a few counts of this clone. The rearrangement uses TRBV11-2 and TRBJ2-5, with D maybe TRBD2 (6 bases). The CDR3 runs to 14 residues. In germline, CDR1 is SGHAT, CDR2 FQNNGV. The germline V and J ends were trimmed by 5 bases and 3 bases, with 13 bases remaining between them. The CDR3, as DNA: TGTGCCAGCAGCGTTAGCGGAACTAAAGAGACCCAGTACTTC. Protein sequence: CASSVSGTKETQYF.

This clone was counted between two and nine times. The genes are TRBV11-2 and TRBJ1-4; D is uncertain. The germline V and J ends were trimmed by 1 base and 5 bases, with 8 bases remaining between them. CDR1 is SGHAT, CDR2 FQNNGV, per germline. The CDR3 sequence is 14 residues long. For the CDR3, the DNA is TGTGCCAGCAGCTTAGCGCGGACCAATGAAAAACTGTTTTTT. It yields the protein CASSLARTNEKLFF.

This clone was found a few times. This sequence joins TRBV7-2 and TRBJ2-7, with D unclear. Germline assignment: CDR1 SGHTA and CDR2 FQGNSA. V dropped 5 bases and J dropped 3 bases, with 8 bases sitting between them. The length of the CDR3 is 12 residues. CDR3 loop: CASSPRHYEQYF. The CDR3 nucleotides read TGTGCCAGCAGCCCGCGGCACTACGAGCAGTACTTC.

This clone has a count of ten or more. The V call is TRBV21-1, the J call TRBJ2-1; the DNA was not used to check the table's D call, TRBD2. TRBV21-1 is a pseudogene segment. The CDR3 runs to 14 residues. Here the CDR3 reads CASSKARPDNEQFF. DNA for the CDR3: TGTGCCAGCAGCAAAGCGCGCCCGGACAATGAGCAGTTCTTC.

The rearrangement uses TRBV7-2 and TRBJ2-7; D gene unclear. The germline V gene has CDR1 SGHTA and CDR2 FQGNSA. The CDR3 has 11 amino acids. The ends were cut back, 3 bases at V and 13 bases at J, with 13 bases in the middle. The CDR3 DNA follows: TGTGCCAGCAGCTTGGGCGGCCGATACTACTTC. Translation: CASSLGGRYYF. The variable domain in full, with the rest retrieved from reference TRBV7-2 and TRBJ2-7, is GAGVSQSPSNKVTEKGKDVELRCDPISGHTALYWYRQSLGQGLEFLIYFQGNSAPDKSGLPSDRFSAERTGGSVSTLTIQRTQQEDSAVYLCASSLGGRYYFGPGTRLTVT.

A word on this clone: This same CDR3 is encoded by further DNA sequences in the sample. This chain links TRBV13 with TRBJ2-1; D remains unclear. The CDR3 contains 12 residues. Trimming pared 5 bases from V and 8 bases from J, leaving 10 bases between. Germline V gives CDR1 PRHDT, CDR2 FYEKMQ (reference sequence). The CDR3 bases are TGTGCCAGCAGCCGAAGGGCGGATGAGCAGTTCTTC. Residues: CASSRRADEQFF.